The T cell receptor (beta chain) under discussion was sequenced for a study of T cells in pancreatic ductal adenocarcinoma. Trimming at V came to 5 bases and at J to 6 bases, leaving 8 bases not matched to a gene. The germline V gene has CDR1 MNHEY and CDR2 SMNVEV (reference sequence). CDR3 length equals 15 residues. Selected pancreatic ductal adenocarcinoma patients had undergone surgery without neoadjuvant therapy. Assay: immunoSEQ multiplex PCR; the TCRdb copy retains only in-frame clones and omits some. In the table there are about 97,000 clones, around 96% of which are singletons. Study outcomes and limitations: Blood clonality (around 0.066) did not differ significantly from tumor (approximately 0.12).

In the case of this clone: The antigen is not known.

The clonotype was recovered from a human donor with pancreatic ductal adenocarcinoma. Sequencing input: PBMCs. The chain has TRBV27 and TRBJ2-7; 12 nucleotides agree with TRBD2. CDR3 protein: CASSLGTSGSGEQYF. CDR3 nucleotide sequence: TGTGCCAGCAGTCTTGGGACTAGCGGGTCCGGCGAGCAGTACTTC.